What follows describes a single T cell receptor beta chain. Its binding antigen is unknown. Base qualities are not at hand, and no much larger clone is one base apart. Sequencing instrument: Illumina HiSeq 1500. Starting from the raw public reads, TCRdb applied fastp trimming at Q25, assembled clones with MiXCR and retained in-frame beta chains. Entries are consolidated by CDR3 protein sequence, retaining the most common genes and DNA. The sample table contains about 150,000 distinct CDR3 sequences; only one count was recorded for roughly 18% of them. The biggest ten clones account for under 20% of the sample. This sample stems from a study of T cell repertoires in cytomegalovirus infection (dated by TCRdb to the late 2010s). Study-wide context: Donor HLA type was relevant to the analysis, as public TCR beta signatures indicated carriage of CMV infection together with the matching HLA type. Results the study describes overall, beyond this receptor: Carriers of CMV infection plus the relevant HLA type were discriminated by the cumulative frequency of public TCR beta family members in the study cohort and in an independent roughly 370-donor cohort. The ex vivo response was dominated by HLA-C-restricted CMV-specific TCR beta clonotypes, and the single most frequent clonotype in two of eight donors was supplied by these HLA-C-restricted clonotypes.

V drops 5 bases and J drops 1 base, leaving 4 bases in between. The CDR3 measures 12 amino acids from cysteine to phenylalanine. Solely the CDR3 DNA is kept, with 36 bases framed from the first base. Looking up the germline V gene yields CDR1 KGHDR and CDR2 SFDVKD. This TCR came from a human donor in good health (CMV status not recorded). Some clones in this sample may be carry-over from other donors' samples. The material sequenced was CD8+ T cells from PBMCs. The chain joins TRBV24-1 to TRBJ1-2; the D gene cannot be named for sure. At the DNA level, the sequence is TGTGCCACCAGTGCGGGTAACTATGGCTACACCTTC. Translated, this gives CATSAGNYGYTF.